This TCR beta chain was captured in a study of OX40 agonist ivuxolimab in advanced cancers. This table comes from immunoSEQ multiplex PCR, and its TCRdb copy is limited to in-frame clones, with some not included. The sample lists tens of thousands of clones, approximately 87% occurring once. This clone was recorded only once. The antigen is not known. The CDR3 runs 13 residues. V was clipped by 6 bases and J by 5 bases; unmatched bases: 2. Germline-derived CDR1 and CDR2 are MNHEY and SVGAGI. General study findings and limits: With doses of 0.1 to 3.0 mg/kg, CD4+ and CD8+ blood T cells had undergone clonal expansion by week 6. Part of the nonresponder group also had normalized T-cell clonal expansion that was low.

This receptor was identified in an adult with an advanced solid tumor such as melanoma, head and neck, liver or kidney cancer. This chain uses TRBV6-5 with TRBJ2-2; 8 bases are a match to TRBD1. The sequencing here drew on CD4+ or CD8+ T cells sorted from blood, taken in a trial of the OX40 agonist ivuxolimab. In nucleotides, the CDR3 is TGTGCCAGCAGGGACAGGGTAACCGGGGAGCTGTTTTTT. Its translation is CASRDRVTGELFF.